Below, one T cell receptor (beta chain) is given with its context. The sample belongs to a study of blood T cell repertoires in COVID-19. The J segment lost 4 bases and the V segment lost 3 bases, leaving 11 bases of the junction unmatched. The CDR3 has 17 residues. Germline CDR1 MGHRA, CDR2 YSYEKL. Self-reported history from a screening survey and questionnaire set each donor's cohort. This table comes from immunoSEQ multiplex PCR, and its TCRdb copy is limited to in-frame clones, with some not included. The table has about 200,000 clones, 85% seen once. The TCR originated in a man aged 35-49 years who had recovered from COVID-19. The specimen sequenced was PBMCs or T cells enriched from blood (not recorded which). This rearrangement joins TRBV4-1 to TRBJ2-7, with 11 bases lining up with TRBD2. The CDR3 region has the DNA TGCGCCAGCAGCCAGGGACTAGCGGCTTCTCTAGGGTACGAGCAGTACTTC. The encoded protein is CASSQGLAASLGYEQYF.